This is a list of T cell receptor beta chains from one sample in a study of CD8+CD57+ T cells in acquired aplastic anemia. TCRdb re-derived calls from the reads in MiXCR, one entry per CDR3 protein. The sample holds some 68,000 distinct CDR3 sequences, roughly half seen once. Sequencing used sorted CD4+, CD8+, or CD8+CD57+ T cells (not recorded which) from PBMCs. These receptors were collected from a human donor in good health, serving as a control. CDR3s leave out the opening cysteine and the closing phenylalanine or tryptophan.

V,J,CDR3
TRBV11-1,TRBJ2-4,ASSLTLGLAKNVQY
TRBV20-1,TRBJ2-3,SAKGLASTDTQY
TRBV25-1,TRBJ2-2,ASSVGSGNTGELF
TRBV29-1,TRBJ2-7,SVEDQVLEQY
TRBV4-1,TRBJ2-6,ASSQGGQGAVSGANVLT
TRBV5-6,TRBJ1-4,ASSSGTGSEKLF
TRBV7-2,TRBJ2-7,ASSSTGTGYYEQY
TRBV29-1,TRBJ1-2,SVAQDGYT
TRBV4-3,TRBJ2-7,ASSQDSTSGGYEQY
TRBV11-2,TRBJ1-5,ASSPDMSNQPQH
TRBV4-2,TRBJ2-3,ASSQVSSSIVSLY
TRBV10-1,TRBJ2-7,AGGQAYEQY
TRBV28,TRBJ2-7,ASSLGGGRVYEQY
TRBV19,TRBJ1-4,ASSSGTRGEKLF
TRBV3-1,TRBJ2-7,ASSPSGSSYEQY
TRBV19,TRBJ2-7,ASSPGRSSYEQY
TRBV29-1,TRBJ1-2,SVGAEANYGYT
TRBV6-4,TRBJ2-1,ASSDDSHNEQF
TRBV10-3,TRBJ2-3,AISGSGGASDTQY
TRBV7-8,TRBJ1-2,ASSLAGSGGYT
TRBV9,TRBJ2-7,ASSLSGQAHEQY
TRBV7-8,TRBJ2-1,ASSLGTDNEQF
TRBV6-5,TRBJ2-1,ASSYSISGFNNEQF
TRBV29-1,TRBJ2-5,SVDIWGTQETQY
TRBV7-4,TRBJ1-3,ASTDRAQACSGNTIY
TRBV10-2,TRBJ1-6,ASSDLVGQGSSPLH
TRBV7-8,TRBJ1-2,ASSLLQLYGYT
TRBV27,TRBJ1-2,ASSQRLDRGYGYT
TRBV7-8,TRBJ2-7,ASSLVDRMAYEQY
TRBV27,TRBJ2-2,ASSQSNTGELF
TRBV7-9,TRBJ2-3,ASSRGRNSTDTQY
TRBV10-3,TRBJ2-7,AISDLDSSYEQY
TRBV19,TRBJ2-6,ASRGTGSSGANVLT
TRBV24-1,TRBJ2-3,ATRSSYTDTQY
TRBV29-1,TRBJ2-1,SVEGVGGYEGNEQF
TRBV6-1,TRBJ1-2,ANGAFPGGYT
TRBV4-3,TRBJ1-1,ASSQDRGFGEAF
TRBV2,TRBJ1-6,ASRLLAGENSPLH
TRBV19,TRBJ2-7,ASSIGGKDYEQY
TRBV2,TRBJ2-5,ASSQTSGGLQETQY
TRBV24-1,TRBJ2-7,ATSDPGTGSNEQY
TRBV20-1,TRBJ2-1,SAWTATSPDEQF
TRBV20-1,TRBJ1-2,SAWTGGNYGYT
TRBV7-9,TRBJ2-3,ASSSQTDLTDTQY
TRBV6-5,TRBJ1-6,ASSLRDSHSPLH
TRBV7-9,TRBJ2-5,ASSYPGLAGQETQY
TRBV6-1,TRBJ1-5,ASAGRLGQPLWPQH
TRBV11-2,TRBJ2-7,ASSPALGGAYEQY
TRBV2,TRBJ1-1,ASSVEQATEAF
TRBV29-1,TRBJ1-2,SVEVGYYGYT